These 24 T cell receptor beta chains originate from one sample sequenced in a study of T cell repertoires in cytomegalovirus infection. TCRdb processed the reads anew with MiXCR; each CDR3 protein has one entry. Of 150,000 to 200,000 distinct CDR3 sequences listed, approximately 28% are singletons. Source material: PBMCs. The receptor set was obtained from a human donor in good health (CMV status not recorded). Some clones in this sample may be carry-over from other donors' samples.

The chain employs TRBV19 and TRBJ1-5, with D perhaps matching TRBD1 (5 bases). CDR3 size: 18 residues. The V and J ends lost 6 bases and 1 base respectively, with 22 bases between them. Germline-derived CDR1 and CDR2 are LNHDA and SQIVND (reference sequence). The DNA for the CDR3 is TGTGCCAGTAGGCCCATTCTCCAGGGAAAGAGCAGCAATCAGCCCCAGCATTTT. It translates to CASRPILQGKSSNQPQHF.

V usage is TRBV2 and J usage is TRBJ2-2; D is perhaps TRBD1 (5 bases). The ends were cut back, 7 bases at V and 0 bases at J, with 9 bases in the middle. The CDR3 length is 14 residues. Germline V CDR1 and CDR2: SNHLY, FYNNEI. Here the CDR3 DNA reads TGTGCCAGCAAACAGGATACGAACACCGGGGAGCTGTTTTTT. This gives the protein CASKQDTNTGELFF.

This clonotype was seen a few times. This chain uses TRBV7-3 with TRBJ1-5; D gene unclear. V was shortened by 1 base and J by 1 base, with 11 bases between the two germline ends. Germline V gene data show CDR1 as SGHTA and CDR2 as FQGTGA. The CDR3 extends over 16 amino acids. The CDR3 nucleotides read TGTGCCAGCAGCTTAAAGGTAGTTCGGAGCAATCAGCCCCAGCATTTT. Translation gives CASSLKVVRSNQPQHF.

Only a few counts were recorded for this clonotype. The chain carries TRBV19 and TRBJ2-7; tentative D call: TRBD1 (6 bases). V was clipped by 6 bases and J by 2 bases, with 14 bases between them. Germline CDR1 and CDR2: LNHDA and SQIVND (reference sequence). This CDR3 comprises 14 residues. This CDR3 is CASSSQQGAYEQYF. CDR3 bases: TGTGCCAGTAGCTCCCAACAGGGAGCCTACGAGCAGTACTTC. Full variable domain (missing parts from reference TRBV19 and TRBJ2-7): DGGITQSPKYLFRKEGQNVTLSCEQNLNHDAMYWYRQDPGQGLRLIYYSQIVNDFQKGDIAEGYSVSREKKESFPLTVTSAQKNPTAFYLCASSSQQGAYEQYFGPGTRLTVT.

The rearrangement links TRBV19 to TRBJ1-1; D is unresolved. The V end was cut by 3 bases, the J end by 1 base, with 6 bases between. The CDR3 is 13 amino acids. Germline CDR1 reads LNHDA; CDR2 reads SQIVND (reference sequence). CDR3 coding DNA: TGTGCCAGTAGTATCCGACAGAACACTGAAGCTTTCTTT. Its translation is CASSIRQNTEAFF.

This clonotype showed up just a few times. The chain carries TRBV12-3 or TRBV12-4 and TRBJ2-1; D is perhaps TRBD2 (6 bases). The CDR3 loop spans 15 amino acids. V lost 6 bases and J lost 7, with 19 bases in between. In nucleotides, the CDR3 is TGTGCCAGCAGCCCTGGGGTTCCAGGGAGGAATGAGCAGTTCTTC. Residues: CASSPGVPGRNEQFF.

The rearrangement uses TRBV7-6 and TRBJ2-1; TRBD2 aligns across 14 bases. The CDR3 runs 18 residues. The germline gives CDR1 SGHVS, CDR2 FNYEAQ. V lost 6 bases to trimming and J lost 1 base; unmatched junction nucleotides: 8. The CDR3 is CASRAGTSGGASYNEQFF. CDR3 bases: TGTGCCAGCAGGGCCGGGACTAGCGGGGGAGCGTCCTACAATGAGCAGTTCTTC.

This clonotype was observed a few times. V gene TRBV2 combines with J gene TRBJ1-2, with unresolved D. Trimming removed 7 bases at V and 4 bases at J, with 19 bases between. Per germline, CDR1 SNHLY and CDR2 FYNNEI. The CDR3 length is 15 residues. The CDR3 region has the DNA TGTGCCAGCACCGGACTCCGGGGAAGTGTCTATGGCTACACCTTC. Residues: CASTGLRGSVYGYTF.

This clonotype was seen a few times. The V gene is TRBV7-9, the J gene TRBJ2-4; D may be TRBD1 or TRBD2 (5 bases each). Looked up from germline, CDR1 is SEHNR and CDR2 is FQNEAQ (reference sequence). V lost 8 bases and J lost 1, with 12 bases in between. This CDR3 has 14 residues. The CDR3 DNA reads as TGTGCCAGCTCGAGGGGAAGGGCCAAAAACATTCAGTACTTC. Its protein is CASSRGRAKNIQYF.

The chain couples TRBV7-6 to TRBJ2-3; 8 nucleotides line up with TRBD2. CDR1 is SGHVS, CDR2 FNYEAQ, per germline. V dropped 5 bases and J dropped 6; count of bases not matched to a gene: 7. The CDR3 spans 14 residues. CDR3 region: CASSLGRVSDTQYF. The CDR3 DNA reads TGTGCCAGCAGCCTCGGGAGGGTTAGCGATACGCAGTATTTT. The whole variable domain, remainder taken from reference TRBV7-6 and TRBJ2-3, is GAGVSQSPRYKVTKRGQDVALRCDPISGHVSLYWYRQALGQGPEFLTYFNYEAQQDKSGLPNDRFSAERPEGSISTLTIQRTEQRDSAMYRCASSLGRVSDTQYFGPGTRLTVL.

CDR3: CASSPRGDIEAFF. In DNA, the CDR3 is TGTGCCAGCAGCCCTCGCGGAGACATTGAAGCTTTCTTT. V usage is TRBV14 and J usage is TRBJ1-1; the D is unclear. Trimming took off 4 bases at V and 7 bases at J, with 13 bases between the two ends. Germline V gene sequence: CDR1 SGHDN, CDR2 FVKESK. This CDR3 region has 13 residues.

The CDR3 loop is CASSSTGTGRETQYF. The CDR3 nucleotides read TGTGCCAGCAGTTCGACCGGGACAGGGAGGGAGACCCAGTACTTC. The genes are TRBV6-2 or TRBV6-3 and TRBJ2-5, with 9 positions matching TRBD1. Losses at the gene ends were 4 bases for V and 5 bases for J; bases not matched to a gene: 8. The length of the CDR3 is 15 residues. The V gene's germline CDR1 is MNHEY and CDR2 SVGEGT.

This chain connects TRBV4-1 to TRBJ2-5; a weak D match, TRBD2 (6 bases). CDR1 and CDR2 (germline): MGHRA, YSYEKL. V was pared by 1 base and J by 9 bases, with 15 bases between. CDR3 length: 14 residues. The CDR3 is CASSQVVYSGAQYF. The CDR3 coding sequence is TGCGCCAGCAGCCAAGTAGTCTACTCGGGGGCCCAGTACTTC.

For the CDR3, the DNA is TGTGCCAGCTCACCACCGGGGGGTTACACTGAAGCTTTCTTT. It yields the protein CASSPPGGYTEAFF. This chain connects TRBV18 to TRBJ1-1; D may be TRBD1 (5 bases). Germline CDR1 and CDR2: KGHSH and LQKENI. The CDR3 consists of 14 residues. V was cut by 0 bases and J by 3 bases, with 8 bases left in between.

As regards this clonotype: The junction differs from germline at one of its ends, possibly a read error. The rearrangement links TRBV27 to TRBJ1-5; D gene uncertain. The CDR3 runs to 15 residues. Germline V gives CDR1 MNHEY, CDR2 SMNVEV (reference sequence). CDR3 in amino acids: CDSSLGPQYRRPQHF. DNA for the CDR3: TGTGACAGCAGTTTAGGACCCCAATACCGTCGGCCCCAGCATTTT.

This clonotype has just a few counts. The V gene is TRBV30, the J gene TRBJ1-2; the D gene is possibly TRBD1 (5 bases). Germline lookup yields CDR1 GTSNPN and CDR2 SVGIG (reference sequence). V shed 0 bases and J shed 8 bases, with 22 bases lying between them. This CDR3 is 16 amino acids long. CDR3 sequence reads: CAWSVYFGTGDGGYTF. DNA for the CDR3: TGTGCCTGGAGTGTTTACTTTGGGACTGGGGATGGAGGCTACACCTTC.

This clonotype was found a few times. The chain has TRBV7-2 and TRBJ1-1; D not resolved. V was trimmed by 5 bases and J by 2 bases, leaving 6 bases between them. There are 12 residues in the CDR3. Germline CDR1 and CDR2: SGHTA and FQGNSA. CDR3 DNA: TGTGCCAGCAGCATGAAAAACACTGAAGCTTTCTTT. Amino acids: CASSMKNTEAFF.

This clonotype was counted ten times or more. In DNA, the CDR3 is TGCGCCAGCAGCCAAGAACGTCGGCAGTATAATCAGCCCCAGCATTTT. Residues: CASSQERRQYNQPQHF. The chain joins TRBV4-1 to TRBJ1-5; no clear D gene. The CDR3 length is 16 residues. Germline V gene lookup returns CDR1 MGHRA and CDR2 YSYEKL. Trimming cost V 0 bases and J 4 bases, with 13 bases left between them.

V is TRBV20-1 and J is TRBJ1-2, with D unclear. The CDR3 loop spans 14 amino acids. V lost 0 bases to trimming and J lost 2 bases, with 10 bases between them. Germline V gene sequence: CDR1 DFQATT, CDR2 SNEGSKA (reference sequence). CDR3 in DNA: TGCAGTGCTAGAGATGGGGAGAAGAACTATGGCTACACCTTC. It codes for CSARDGEKNYGYTF.

This clonotype has ten or more counts. The chain couples TRBV7-6 to TRBJ2-1; D is uncertain. Germline V gene data show CDR1 as SGHVS and CDR2 as FNYEAQ. The CDR3 runs to 16 residues. Trimming took 1 base from V and 0 from J, leaving 10 bases between them. The CDR3 loop reads CASSLEGSSSYNEQFF. Here the CDR3 DNA reads TGTGCCAGCAGCTTAGAGGGTTCCTCCTCCTACAATGAGCAGTTCTTC.

In its sample, this clonotype was seen many times. A junction boundary mismatches the germline segment, possibly from a read error. The chain carries TRBV11-2 and TRBJ2-7; 7 nucleotides align to TRBD1. Germline V lookup: CDR1 SGHAT, CDR2 FQNNGV. CDR3 length: 13 amino acids. CDR3 loop: CASSLESDRVGFF. CDR3 DNA sequence: TGTGCCAGCAGCTTAGAATCTGACAGGGTAGGATTCTTC. The variable domain in full, completed from reference TRBV11-2 and TRBJ2-7, reads EAGVAQSPRYKIIEKRQSVAFWCNPISGHATLYWYQQILGQGPKLLIQFQNNGVVDDSQLPKDRFSAERLKGVDSTLKIQPAKLEDSAVYLCASSLESDRVGFFGPGTRLTVT.

This chain uses TRBV7-2 with TRBJ1-1, with D maybe TRBD1 (6 bases). The CDR3 has 15 residues. Looked up from germline, CDR1 is SGHTA and CDR2 is FQGNSA. The V gene lost 2 bases and the J gene lost 0 bases, with 10 bases spanning the gap. The CDR3 DNA reads TGTGCCAGCAGCTTAAGGACAGTGATGAACACTGAAGCTTTCTTT. Translated: CASSLRTVMNTEAFF.

This clonotype was counted between two and nine times. The chain is built from TRBV14 and TRBJ2-3; tentatively, D is TRBD2 (6 bases). The V gene lost 4 bases and the J gene lost 0 bases, with 14 bases spanning the gap. The length of the CDR3 is 16 residues. Germline loops: CDR1 SGHDN, CDR2 FVKESK. CDR3 sequence reads: CASSLGGGRSTDTQYF. In nucleotides, the CDR3 is TGTGCCAGCAGCCTCGGGGGTGGCAGAAGCACAGATACGCAGTATTTT.

This clonotype was seen a few times. The CDR3 here is CASSLRQRTMNTEAFF. In DNA, the CDR3 is TGTGCCAGCAGCCTTAGACAGCGAACTATGAACACTGAAGCTTTCTTT. The chain couples TRBV7-2 to TRBJ1-1, with D maybe TRBD1 (5 bases). CDR1 is SGHTA, CDR2 FQGNSA, per germline. Trimming took 5 bases from V and 0 from J, leaving 16 bases between them. The CDR3 extends over 16 amino acids.